The 26 T cell receptor beta chains below were found in one sample sequenced in a study of blood T cell repertoires in COVID-19. Measured with immunoSEQ multiplex PCR; TCRdb has only the in-frame clones, and not every one. The profile shows 150,000 to 200,000 clones, roughly nine tenths of them singletons. Sequencing used peripheral blood. These receptors all stem from a human donor in a cohort sampled during active COVID-19.

The chain links TRBV7-8 to TRBJ2-7; TRBD1 might be the D (6 bases). V was shortened by 3 bases and J by 7 bases, with 13 bases between the two germline ends. The V gene's germline CDR1 is SGHVS and CDR2 FQNEAQ. This CDR3 comprises 13 residues. The CDR3 nucleotides are TGTGCCAGCAGCTTCGCAGGGGTAGGGGAGCAGTACTTC. Amino acid sequence: CASSFAGVGEQYF.

The chain carries TRBV5-5 and TRBJ1-2, with D perhaps matching TRBD1 (6 bases). Per the germline V gene, CDR1 is SGHKS and CDR2 is YYEKEE (reference sequence). The V gene lost 1 base and the J gene lost 4 bases, with 8 bases spanning the gap. CDR3 size: 13 residues. CDR3: CASSLKQGYGYTF. The CDR3, as DNA: TGTGCCAGCAGCTTGAAACAGGGCTATGGCTACACCTTC.

V and J are TRBV18 and TRBJ2-7; unclear D gene. The CDR3 is 16 residues long. Trimming removed 1 base at V and 1 base at J, with 14 bases between. The V gene's germline CDR1 is KGHSH and CDR2 LQKENI. This CDR3 reads CASSPRSVAPSYEQYF. CDR3 DNA sequence: TGTGCCAGCTCACCACGGAGCGTAGCCCCTTCCTACGAGCAGTACTTC.

The J gene is TRBJ1-2, the V gene TRBV19, with D perhaps matching TRBD1 (6 bases). The germline V gene encodes CDR1 LNHDA and CDR2 SQIVND (reference sequence). There are 16 residues in the CDR3. V lost 6 bases and J 4 bases, leaving 21 bases between the germline ends. The CDR3 sequence is CASRIIGSGTTYGYTF. The CDR3 bases are TGTGCCAGTAGGATTATAGGTTCCGGGACAACCTATGGCTACACCTTC. Combining the CDR3 with reference TRBV19 and TRBJ1-2 gives the whole variable domain DGGITQSPKYLFRKEGQNVTLSCEQNLNHDAMYWYRQDPGQGLRLIYYSQIVNDFQKGDIAEGYSVSREKKESFPLTVTSAQKNPTAFYLCASRIIGSGTTYGYTFGSGTRLTVV.

The chain couples TRBV6-5 to TRBJ2-5, with TRBD1 identical over 9 bases. Germline-derived CDR1 and CDR2 are MNHEY and SVGAGI. This CDR3 has 16 residues. V shed 1 base, J shed 5 bases, and the junction held 8 bases outside the gene matches. For the CDR3, the DNA is TGTGCCAGCAGTTACTTAAGCGGGACAGGGAGGGAGACCCAGTACTTC. This translates into CASSYLSGTGRETQYF.

The chain uses TRBV28 and TRBJ1-6; 9 bases match TRBD1. Germline CDR1 reads MDHEN; CDR2 reads SYDVKM. V dropped 4 bases and J dropped 10; count of bases not matched to a gene: 17. The CDR3 totals 18 residues. The CDR3 region is CASSYQETGGWGRSPLHF. In nucleotides, the CDR3 is TGTGCCAGCAGTTACCAAGAAACAGGGGGCTGGGGTAGATCACCCCTCCACTTT. Full variable domain (rest looked up from reference TRBV28 and TRBJ1-6): DVKVTQSSRYLVKRTGEKVFLECVQDMDHENMFWYRQDPGLGLRLIYFSYDVKMKEKGDIPEGYSVSREKKERFSLILESASTNQTSMYLCASSYQETGGWGRSPLHFGNGTRLTVT.

The rearrangement joins TRBV7-6 to TRBJ2-3; the match to TRBD2 covers 11 bases. V lost 2 bases, J lost 2 bases, and 18 bases stayed unmatched. Per germline, CDR1 SGHVS and CDR2 FNYEAQ. The CDR3 is 21 amino acids. The chain's CDR3 is CASSLTPRVLAGGGSTDTQYF. As DNA, the CDR3 is TGTGCCAGCAGCTTAACCCCCCGAGTGCTAGCGGGAGGTGGGTCCACAGATACGCAGTATTTT.

J is TRBJ1-4 and V is TRBV6-1, with D maybe TRBD1 (5 bases). Germline V gives CDR1 MNHNS, CDR2 SASEGT. Trimming cost V 3 bases and J 2 bases, with 10 bases left between them. This CDR3 is built from 15 residues. Written as DNA, the CDR3 is TGTGCCAGCAGTGATGGGGGGAGGACTAATGAAAAACTGTTTTTT. This translates into CASSDGGRTNEKLFF.

This clone was observed a single time. V usage is TRBV7-8 and J usage is TRBJ1-1; TRBD1 aligns across 8 bases. The CDR3 sequence is 14 residues long. Germline V gene sequence: CDR1 SGHVS, CDR2 FQNEAQ. Trimming took 5 bases from V and 3 from J; bases not matched to a gene: 5. CDR3 sequence: CASSHGQGYTEAFF. In nucleotides, the CDR3 is TGTGCCAGCAGCCATGGACAGGGTTACACTGAAGCTTTCTTT.

This clone was observed a handful of times. V usage is TRBV7-9 and J usage is TRBJ2-7, with D possibly matching TRBD1 (6 bases). This CDR3 comprises 12 residues. Germline V gene lookup returns CDR1 SEHNR and CDR2 FQNEAQ (reference sequence). Trimming shortened V by 5 bases and J by 4 bases, and 9 bases separated the two germline ends. CDR3 nucleotides: TGTGCCAGCAGCATACAGGGTTACGAGCAGTACTTC. Protein sequence: CASSIQGYEQYF.

The chain links TRBV11-3 to TRBJ2-6, with 7 bases fitting TRBD2. Germline V gives CDR1 SGHNT, CDR2 YENEEA. The CDR3 sequence is 18 residues long. V gave up 5 bases and J gave up 1 base; unmatched junction bases: 11. This CDR3 is CASSPEKRDWSGANVLTF. Here the CDR3 DNA reads TGTGCCAGCAGCCCCGAAAAGCGGGATTGGTCTGGGGCCAACGTCCTGACTTTC.

This rearrangement joins TRBV19 to TRBJ2-7; perhaps TRBD1 as D (5 bases). V shed 3 bases and J shed 7 bases, with 19 bases lying between them. Germline CDR1 reads LNHDA; CDR2 reads SQIVND (reference sequence). CDR3 length equals 15 residues. The CDR3 reads CASSISGRAAVEQYF. DNA for the CDR3: TGTGCCAGTAGTATTTCTGGCAGGGCTGCCGTGGAGCAGTACTTC.

This sequence joins TRBV27 and TRBJ1-6; a weak D match, TRBD1 (5 bases). This CDR3 is 14 amino acids long. Germline CDR1 and CDR2: MNHEY and SMNVEV (reference sequence). Trimming took 5 bases from V and 7 from J, leaving 12 bases between them. The chain's CDR3 is CASSQGFWNSPLHF. CDR3 nucleotides: TGTGCCAGCAGTCAGGGTTTTTGGAATTCACCCCTCCACTTT.

This clone has only a few counts. The J gene is TRBJ2-7, the V gene TRBV7-8, with a weak D call TRBD2 (8 bases). V was trimmed by 5 bases and J by 4 bases, leaving 18 bases between them. The CDR3 loop spans 15 amino acids. The V gene's germline CDR1 is SGHVS and CDR2 FQNEAQ. CDR3 loop: CASSIGGTSGYEQYF. The CDR3 DNA sequence: TGTGCCAGCAGCATAGGGGGCACTAGCGGTTACGAGCAGTACTTC.

V is TRBV28 and J is TRBJ2-2, with 8 bases that match TRBD2. This CDR3 has 13 residues. The J segment lost 5 bases and the V segment lost 10 bases, leaving 6 bases of the junction unmatched. The germline V gene has CDR1 MDHEN and CDR2 SYDVKM. This CDR3 is CATVAGRTGELFF. The CDR3 DNA reads as TGTGCCACAGTAGCGGGGAGGACCGGGGAGCTGTTTTTT. Complete variable domain (other parts from reference TRBV28 and TRBJ2-2): DVKVTQSSRYLVKRTGEKVFLECVQDMDHENMFWYRQDPGLGLRLIYFSYDVKMKEKGDIPEGYSVSREKKERFSLILESASTNQTSMYLCATVAGRTGELFFGEGSRLTVL.

The J gene is TRBJ2-3, the V gene TRBV5-1, with D uncertain. The length of the CDR3 is 14 residues. Germline V gives CDR1 SGHRS, CDR2 YFSETQ. V gave up 0 bases and J gave up 9 bases, with 14 bases separating them. The CDR3 region is CASSLGSFRETQYF. As DNA, the CDR3 is TGCGCCAGCAGCTTGGGTTCATTTCGAGAGACGCAGTATTTT.

The J gene is TRBJ2-6, the V gene TRBV5-6; TRBD1 matches at 7 bases. CDR3 length equals 18 residues. V lost 0 bases to trimming and J lost 0 bases; unmatched junction nucleotides: 6. The germline V gene encodes CDR1 SGHDT and CDR2 YYEEEE. The CDR3 here is CASSLAGQAVSGANVLTF. The CDR3 region has the DNA TGTGCCAGCAGCTTGGCCGGACAGGCGGTCTCTGGGGCCAACGTCCTGACTTTC.

This chain joins TRBV19 and TRBJ1-5; 7 nucleotides line up with TRBD1. The CDR3 length is 16 residues. J gave up 9 bases and V 0 bases, and 11 bases lay outside the gene matches. Germline V lookup: CDR1 LNHDA, CDR2 SQIVND (reference sequence). Here the CDR3 reads CASSIDSSRQGVPQHF. CDR3 DNA: TGTGCCAGTAGTATAGATAGTTCCAGACAGGGTGTGCCCCAGCATTTT.

The V call is TRBV11-3, the J call TRBJ2-2; possible D gene TRBD1, 6 bases. The V end was cut by 0 bases, the J end by 5 bases, with 10 bases between. CDR3 length: 15 amino acids. Germline V gene data show CDR1 as SGHNT and CDR2 as YENEEA. In nucleotides, the CDR3 is TGTGCCAGCAGCTTAGATCACAGGGTAACCGGGGAGCTGTTTTTT. Amino acid sequence: CASSLDHRVTGELFF.

J is TRBJ1-2 and V is TRBV12-3 or TRBV12-4; D perhaps matches TRBD1 (5 bases). The CDR3 has 13 amino acids. Trimming shortened V by 5 bases and J by 4 bases, and 11 bases separated the two germline ends. As DNA, the CDR3 is TGTGCCAGCAGTGGGGCCTGGGGCTATGGCTACACCTTC. Amino acids: CASSGAWGYGYTF.

V usage is TRBV19 and J usage is TRBJ2-5; 11 bases are a match to TRBD1. The CDR3 runs to 15 residues. Unmatched junction bases numbered 8, after V lost 10 bases and J lost 1 base. Germline V gene sequence: CDR1 LNHDA, CDR2 SQIVND (reference sequence). In nucleotides, the CDR3 is TGTGCCACGAGGGACAGGGGGTTTAGCCAAGAGACCCAGTACTTC. Translation: CATRDRGFSQETQYF.

The chain uses TRBV9 and TRBJ2-1; maybe TRBD2 (6 bases). This CDR3 contains 12 residues. V was trimmed by 2 bases and J by 8 bases, leaving 8 bases between them. Germline assignment: CDR1 SGDLS and CDR2 YYNGEE. The CDR3 coding sequence is TGTGCCAGCAGCGTGGGGGGATATGAGCAGTTCTTC. It codes for CASSVGGYEQFF.

The gene calls are TRBV9 and TRBJ2-7; the D gene is possibly TRBD2 (6 bases). CDR1 is SGDLS, CDR2 YYNGEE, per germline. This CDR3 is 14 amino acids long. V lost 4 bases and J 5 bases, leaving 16 bases between the germline ends. The chain's CDR3 is CASSFTRAGDEQYF. DNA for the CDR3: TGTGCCAGCAGCTTCACTAGAGCGGGCGACGAGCAGTACTTC. The complete variable domain, with remaining parts taken from reference TRBV9 and TRBJ2-7, reads DSGVTQTPKHLITATGQRVTLRCSPRSGDLSVYWYQQSLDQGLQFLIQYYNGEERAKGNILERFSAQQFPDLHSELNLSSLELGDSALYFCASSFTRAGDEQYFGPGTRLTVT.

The genes are TRBV5-6 and TRBJ2-1, with 9 bases that match TRBD2. The CDR3 runs 15 residues. The junction had 4 bases not matched to a gene; V was cut back by 3 bases and J by 3 bases. CDR1 is SGHDT, CDR2 YYEEEE, per germline. Here the CDR3 reads CASSSSGARYNEQFF. CDR3 coding DNA: TGTGCCAGCAGCTCTAGCGGGGCTCGCTACAATGAGCAGTTCTTC.

The chain joins TRBV28 to TRBJ1-2; TRBD1 is a possible D gene (6 bases). CDR1 is MDHEN, CDR2 SYDVKM, per germline. This CDR3 is built from 14 residues. V dropped 2 bases and J dropped 8 bases, with 15 bases sitting between them. The CDR3 coding sequence is TGTGCCAGCAGTTTAGTTCGGCGTACAGGGGGCTACACCTTC. Amino acids: CASSLVRRTGGYTF.

The chain carries TRBV21-1 and TRBJ2-1; TRBD2, the D gene given by the table, was not confirmed from the DNA. TRBV21-1 is an annotated pseudogene. This CDR3 region has 15 residues. The CDR3 DNA reads as TGTGCCAGCAGCATATCCTTCGTCCCCTACAATGAGCAGTTCTTC. It is translated as CASSISFVPYNEQFF.